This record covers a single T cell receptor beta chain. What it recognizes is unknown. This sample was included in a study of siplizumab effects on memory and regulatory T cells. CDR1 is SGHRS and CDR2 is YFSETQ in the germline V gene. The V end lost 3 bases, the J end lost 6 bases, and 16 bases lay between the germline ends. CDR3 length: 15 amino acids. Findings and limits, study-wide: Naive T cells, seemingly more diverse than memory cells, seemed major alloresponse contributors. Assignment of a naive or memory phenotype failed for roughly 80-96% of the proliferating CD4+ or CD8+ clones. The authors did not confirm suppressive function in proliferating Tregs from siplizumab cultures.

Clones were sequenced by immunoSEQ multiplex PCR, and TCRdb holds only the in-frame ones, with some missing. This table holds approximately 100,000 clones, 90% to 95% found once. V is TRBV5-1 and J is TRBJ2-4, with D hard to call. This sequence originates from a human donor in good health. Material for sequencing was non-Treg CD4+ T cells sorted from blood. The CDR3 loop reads CASSYLESGSNIQYF. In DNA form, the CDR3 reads TGCGCCAGCAGCTATTTAGAGTCCGGCTCAAACATTCAGTACTTC.